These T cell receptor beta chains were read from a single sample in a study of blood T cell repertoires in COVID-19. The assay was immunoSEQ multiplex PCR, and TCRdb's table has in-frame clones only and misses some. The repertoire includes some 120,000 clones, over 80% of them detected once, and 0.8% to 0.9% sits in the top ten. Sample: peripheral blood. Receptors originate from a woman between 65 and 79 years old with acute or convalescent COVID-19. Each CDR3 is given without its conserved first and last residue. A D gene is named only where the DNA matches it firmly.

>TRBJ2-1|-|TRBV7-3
ASSLTRAGTDPNEQF
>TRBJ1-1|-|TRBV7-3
ASSPYDRPLTEAF
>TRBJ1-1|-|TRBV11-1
ASSTLTGADTEAF
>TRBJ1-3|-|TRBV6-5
ASSSLLLHTIY
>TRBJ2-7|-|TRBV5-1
ASSLGTPNYEQY
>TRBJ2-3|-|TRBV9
ASSFRPLYTDTQY
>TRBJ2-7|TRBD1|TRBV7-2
ASSAWDRPYEQY
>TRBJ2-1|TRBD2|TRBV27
ASSLAGVYNEQF
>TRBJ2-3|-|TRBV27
ASSLWGSLDTQY
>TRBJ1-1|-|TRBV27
ASSLRGSTEAF
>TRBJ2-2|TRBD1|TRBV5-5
ASSLRTGNTGELF
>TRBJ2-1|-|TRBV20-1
SARDGRHV
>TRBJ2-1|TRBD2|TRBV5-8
ASSFSGKEF
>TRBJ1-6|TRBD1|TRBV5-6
ASRLDRVNSPLH
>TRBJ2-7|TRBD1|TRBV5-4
ASSARDRVNEQY
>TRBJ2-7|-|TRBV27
ASSGAQGTEQY